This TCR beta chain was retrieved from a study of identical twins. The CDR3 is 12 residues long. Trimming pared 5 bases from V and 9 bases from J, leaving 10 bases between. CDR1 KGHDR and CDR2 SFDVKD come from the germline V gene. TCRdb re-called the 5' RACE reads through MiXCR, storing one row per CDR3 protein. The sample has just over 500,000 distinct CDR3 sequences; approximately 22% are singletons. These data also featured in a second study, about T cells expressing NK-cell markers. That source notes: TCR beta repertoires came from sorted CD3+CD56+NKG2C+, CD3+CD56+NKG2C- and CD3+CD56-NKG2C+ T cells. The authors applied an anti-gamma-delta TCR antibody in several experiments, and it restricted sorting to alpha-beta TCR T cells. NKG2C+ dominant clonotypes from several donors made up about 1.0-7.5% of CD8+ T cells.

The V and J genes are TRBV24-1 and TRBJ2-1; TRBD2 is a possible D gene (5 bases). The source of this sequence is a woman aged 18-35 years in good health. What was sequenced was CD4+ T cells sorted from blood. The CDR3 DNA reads TGTGCCACCAGTGGCGGGTTAGGTGAGCAGTTCTTC. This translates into CATSGGLGEQFF.